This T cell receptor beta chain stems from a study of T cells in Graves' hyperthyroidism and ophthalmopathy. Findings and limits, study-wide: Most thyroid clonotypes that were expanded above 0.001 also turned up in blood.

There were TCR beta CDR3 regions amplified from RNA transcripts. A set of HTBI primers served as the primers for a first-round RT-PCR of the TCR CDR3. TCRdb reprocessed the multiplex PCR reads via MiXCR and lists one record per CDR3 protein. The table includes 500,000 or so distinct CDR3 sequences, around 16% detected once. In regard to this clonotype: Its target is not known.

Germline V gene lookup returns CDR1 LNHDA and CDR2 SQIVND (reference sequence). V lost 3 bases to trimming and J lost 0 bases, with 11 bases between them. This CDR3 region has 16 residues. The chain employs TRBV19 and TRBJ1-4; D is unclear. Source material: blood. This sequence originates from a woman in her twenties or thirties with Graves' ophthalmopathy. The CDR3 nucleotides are TGTGCCAGTAGTATTATCCGGGGATCAACTAATGAAAAACTGTTTTTT. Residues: CASSIIRGSTNEKLFF.